Below, 20 T cell receptor beta chains from the same sample are listed, as sequenced in a study of T cell repertoires in cytomegalovirus infection. These receptors have no known antigen. From the reads, TCRdb called clonotypes with MiXCR, one entry per CDR3 protein. This sample has 40,000 to 60,000 distinct CDR3 sequences, with roughly 22% found just once. This specimen consisted of CD8+ T cells from cultured PBMCs, obtained from culture after CMV antigen stimulation. The source is a human donor in good health (CMV status not recorded). Some clones in this sample may be carry-over from other donors' samples.

This clonotype appeared a few times. The V gene is TRBV12-3 or TRBV12-4, the J gene TRBJ2-1; 12 bases fit TRBD2. This CDR3 contains 15 residues. With V trimmed by 4 bases and J by 10 bases, 8 bases remained unmatched. The CDR3 protein is CASSSASGGALEQFF. In nucleotides, the CDR3 is TGTGCCAGCAGTTCTGCTAGCGGGGGGGCGTTGGAGCAGTTCTTC.

This clonotype was observed a few times. This chain connects TRBV27 to TRBJ2-3; no clear D. V lost 5 bases and J lost 0, with 15 bases in between. The CDR3 is made up of 16 amino acids. CDR1 is MNHEY and CDR2 is SMNVEV in the germline V gene (reference sequence). Written as DNA, the CDR3 is TGTGCCAGCAGTAAGGGCGAACGCACTAGCACAGATACGCAGTATTTT. The encoded protein is CASSKGERTSTDTQYF.

This clonotype was detected a few times. The chain recombines TRBV20-1 with TRBJ2-7; possibly TRBD1 or TRBD2 for D (6 bases each). The V gene's germline CDR1 is DFQATT and CDR2 SNEGSKA (reference sequence). The length of the CDR3 is 15 residues. V lost 0 bases and J 0 bases, leaving 12 bases between the germline ends. The CDR3 nucleotides read TGCAGTGCTAGAGATAATCGGGGGCCCTCCTACGAGCAGTACTTC. Protein sequence: CSARDNRGPSYEQYF.

This chain uses TRBV24-1 with TRBJ2-3, with 9 positions matching TRBD2. This CDR3 comprises 13 residues. The V and J ends lost 12 bases and 0 bases, in that order; junction bases with no gene match: 3. Germline V lookup: CDR1 KGHDR, CDR2 SFDVKD. Here the CDR3 DNA reads TGTGCCGCAGCGGGAGGAAGCACAGATACGCAGTATTTT. Translation gives CAAAGGSTDTQYF.

This clonotype was picked up many times. The chain combines TRBV6-1 with TRBJ2-5; TRBD1 or TRBD2 may be the D gene (6 bases each). Germline CDR1 MNHNS, CDR2 SASEGT. Trimming pared 3 bases from V and 4 bases from J, leaving 15 bases between. This CDR3 is built from 15 residues. For the CDR3, the DNA is TGTGCCAGCAGTGAGTCGCCGGGGGCAAGAGAGACCCAGTACTTC. This translates into CASSESPGARETQYF.

The chain employs TRBV7-7 and TRBJ2-7; TRBD1 matches 7 bases. CDR3 length: 15 amino acids. CDR1 SSHAT and CDR2 FNYEAQ come from the germline V gene (reference sequence). V gave up 5 bases and J gave up 0 bases; unmatched junction bases: 7. CDR3 in amino acids: CASSVNRGSSYEQYF. In nucleotides, the CDR3 is TGTGCCAGCAGCGTAAACAGGGGTAGCTCCTACGAGCAGTACTTC.

This clonotype was observed at least ten times. A read error may account for a junction end that differs from germline. This rearrangement joins TRBV5-6 to TRBJ2-2; possible D gene TRBD1, 5 bases. Germline CDR1 and CDR2: SGHDT and YYEEEE. The CDR3 runs to 15 residues. In nucleotides, the CDR3 is TGTGCCAGCAGGTTGGGGCAGGGATTCACCGGGGAGCTGTTTTTT. This codes for CASRLGQGFTGELFF.

The chain recombines TRBV14 with TRBJ2-1, with D possibly being TRBD2 (6 bases). Germline V lookup: CDR1 SGHDN, CDR2 FVKESK. This CDR3 is 14 amino acids long. V lost 4 bases and J lost 7, with 14 bases in between. The CDR3 loop is CASSPRGGGNEQFF. CDR3 nucleotides: TGTGCCAGCAGCCCGCGGGGTGGGGGGAATGAGCAGTTCTTC.

A few counts support this clonotype. This chain links TRBV7-2 with TRBJ2-7; D could derive from TRBD1 or TRBD2 (5 bases each). CDR1 and CDR2 (germline): SGHTA, FQGNSA. This CDR3 spans 15 amino acids. Trimming pared 3 bases from V and 5 bases from J, leaving 17 bases between. CDR3 protein: CASSFEGLARDEQYF. Written as DNA, the CDR3 is TGTGCCAGCAGCTTTGAGGGGCTAGCAAGAGACGAGCAGTACTTC.

This clonotype has a handful of counts. The chain combines TRBV7-8 with TRBJ2-3; 8 bases match TRBD2. CDR3 length equals 15 residues. V dropped 6 bases and J dropped 1; count of bases not matched to a gene: 6. CDR1 is SGHVS and CDR2 is FQNEAQ in the germline V gene. Here the CDR3 DNA reads TGTGCCAGCAGGGAACTAGCGGCCCGCACAGATACGCAGTATTTT. Translation: CASRELAARTDTQYF.

This clonotype was counted only a few times. J is TRBJ2-1 and V is TRBV7-8, with 10 nucleotides matching TRBD2. J gave up 4 bases and V 5 bases, and 14 bases lay outside the gene matches. The CDR3 length is 18 residues. Germline lookup yields CDR1 SGHVS and CDR2 FQNEAQ. The CDR3 DNA is TGTGCCAGCAGCGCCGGGAGTCAGCGGGAGGGCCCTTACAATGAGCAGTTCTTC. Its protein is CASSAGSQREGPYNEQFF.

The chain links TRBV7-2 to TRBJ1-3; D call uncertain. Germline CDR1 reads SGHTA; CDR2 reads FQGNSA. V was clipped by 5 bases and J by 3 bases, with 14 bases between them. The length of the CDR3 is 15 residues. The CDR3 protein is CASSPSGGIGNTIYF. The CDR3 region has the DNA TGTGCCAGCAGCCCAAGTGGAGGGATTGGAAACACCATATATTTT.

This clonotype was seen only a few times. This chain uses TRBV27 with TRBJ1-1; a weak D match, TRBD1 (5 bases). V was pared by 3 bases and J by 4 bases, with 12 bases between. CDR3 length: 14 amino acids. Looked up from germline, CDR1 is MNHEY and CDR2 is SMNVEV (reference sequence). DNA of the CDR3: TGTGCCAGCAGTTTGGCAGGGAGCATCACTGAAGCTTTCTTT. It codes for CASSLAGSITEAFF.

The chain joins TRBV6-1 to TRBJ2-1; 7 positions match TRBD2. This CDR3 is 15 amino acids long. Germline trimming cut 1 base from V and 1 base from J; bases unmatched to any gene: 1. The germline gives CDR1 MNHNS, CDR2 SASEGT. The CDR3 nucleotides are TGTGCCAGCAGTGAAGGGGGGGGTTCCTACAATGAGCAGTTCTTC. Residues: CASSEGGGSYNEQFF.

This sequence joins TRBV5-1 and TRBJ2-7; TRBD1 aligns across 10 bases. Germline V gives CDR1 SGHRS, CDR2 YFSETQ. Losses at the gene ends were 4 bases for V and 2 bases for J; bases not matched to a gene: 6. This CDR3 has 15 amino acids. The DNA of the CDR3 is TGCGCCAGCAGCCAAGGGACAGGGGCCACCTACGAGCAGTACTTC. Its protein product is CASSQGTGATYEQYF.

This clonotype appeared a few times. The gene calls are TRBV10-3 and TRBJ2-1; 7 nucleotides agree with TRBD2. Germline V gene data show CDR1 as ENHRY and CDR2 as SYGVKD. V shed 3 bases, J shed 6 bases, and the junction held 5 bases outside the gene matches. The CDR3 contains 14 residues. CDR3 nucleotide sequence: TGTGCCATCAGTGAAGCGGGACTGAGCAATGAGCAGTTCTTC. It yields the protein CAISEAGLSNEQFF.

This clonotype showed up just a few times. A much larger clone differs by one base, so this may be a read error. The chain couples TRBV6-5 to TRBJ1-1; D unresolved. Germline assignment: CDR1 MNHEY and CDR2 SVGAGI. Trimming removed 5 bases from V and 1 base from J, with 2 bases in between. The CDR3 has 11 residues. The CDR3 DNA follows: TGTGCCAGCAGTGCGAACACTGAAGCTTTCTTT. Amino acids: CASSANTEAFF.

J is TRBJ2-3 and V is TRBV7-2; TRBD2 aligns across 12 bases. V trimming: 5 bases; J trimming: 4 bases; junction bases outside the gene matches: 7. The CDR3 covers 16 residues. The germline CDR1 and CDR2 sequences are SGHTA and FQGNSA. The DNA of the CDR3 is TGTGCCAGCAGCCGCCCGCTAGCGGGGGGGTCAGATACGCAGTATTTT. Protein sequence: CASSRPLAGGSDTQYF.

This clonotype occurred a few times. V usage is TRBV7-3 and J usage is TRBJ2-1; TRBD2 is a possible D gene (6 bases). The germline CDR1 and CDR2 sequences are SGHTA and FQGTGA. This CDR3 spans 13 amino acids. V was pared by 3 bases and J by 5 bases, with 8 bases between. CDR3 sequence reads: CASSFSGNNEQFF. The CDR3 DNA reads as TGTGCCAGCAGCTTTAGCGGTAACAATGAGCAGTTCTTC. Drawing the rest from reference TRBV7-3 and TRBJ2-1, the complete variable domain is GAGVSQTPSNKVTEKGKYVELRCDPISGHTALYWYRQSLGQGPEFLIYFQGTGAADDSGLPNDRFFAVRPEGSVSTLKIQRTERGDSAVYLCASSFSGNNEQFFGPGTRLTVL.

This clonotype was observed a few times. The chain is built from TRBV12-3 or TRBV12-4 and TRBJ1-3, with TRBD1 as a possible D gene (6 bases). This CDR3 is 17 amino acids long. Trimming stripped 6 bases from V and 1 base from J, with 19 bases between. CDR3 region: CASSPQRGIGSGNTIYF. DNA for the CDR3: TGTGCCAGCAGCCCCCAAAGGGGGATTGGATCTGGAAACACCATATATTTT.